Below, 25 T cell receptor beta chains from the same sample are listed, as sequenced in a study of cytomegalovirus exposure and HLA in healthy donors (dated by TCRdb to the late 2010s). Library preparation was by the immunoSEQ multiplex PCR assay. The multiplex PCR relied on a mix of 60 forward primers for TCR Vbeta segments and 13 reverse primers for TCR Jbeta segments. Sourced from immuneACCESS, this table was stored by TCRdb with only in-frame sequences that have V and J called. A share of the clones is absent; for the studies checked, an unresolved V gene accounts for under half, and the remainder has no known explanation. The sample table holds over 150,000 clones, of which around three quarters were seen once. The ten largest account for 1.6% of the sample. The sequenced material came from PBMCs. The source of these receptors is a woman between 18 and 30 years old in good health and CMV-seronegative.

The chain links TRBV28 to TRBJ1-2; perhaps TRBD1 as D (6 bases). Trimming took 6 bases from V and 8 from J, leaving 34 bases between them. The CDR3 runs 19 residues. Looked up from germline, CDR1 is MDHEN and CDR2 is SYDVKM. The CDR3 coding sequence is TGTGCCAGCAGGCCTAAGGTGGTCAGGACAGACTCCTACAGAAGAGGCTACACCTTC. Protein: CASRPKVVRTDSYRRGYTF.

The chain couples TRBV6-5 to TRBJ1-1, with D tentatively TRBD1 (5 bases). CDR3 length equals 15 residues. The germline V gene encodes CDR1 MNHEY and CDR2 SVGAGI. The ends were cut back, 6 bases at V and 0 bases at J, with 14 bases in the middle. As DNA, the CDR3 is TGTGCCAGCAGACCAACCGACAGCTTGAACACTGAAGCTTTCTTT. This sequence encodes CASRPTDSLNTEAFF.

The chain joins TRBV27 to TRBJ2-7, with a possible D match to TRBD1 (5 bases). This CDR3 has 14 amino acids. V was clipped by 4 bases and J by 6 bases, with 16 bases between them. Germline V gives CDR1 MNHEY, CDR2 SMNVEV (reference sequence). The CDR3 sequence is CASSSYQGSIEQYF. For the CDR3, the DNA is TGTGCCAGCAGTTCCTATCAGGGATCGATCGAGCAGTACTTC.

This rearrangement joins TRBV16 to TRBJ2-5; TRBD2 aligns across 9 bases. Judging by the DNA end, TRBJ2-7 fits better; the J call may be wrong. This CDR3 spans 15 amino acids. Germline lookup yields CDR1 KGHSY and CDR2 FQNENV. For the CDR3, the DNA is TGTGCCAGCAGCTCAAGCGGGGGGTACTCCTACGAGCAGTACTTC. It translates to CASSSSGGYSYEQYF.

The chain carries TRBV7-2 and TRBJ1-5, with D possibly TRBD1 on 6 matching bases. Trimming stripped 1 base from V and 7 bases from J, with 8 bases between. This CDR3 is built from 13 residues. Germline CDR1 and CDR2: SGHTA and FQGNSA. The CDR3 DNA sequence: TGTGCCAGCAGCTTAGATAGGGGGCAGCCCCAGCATTTT. This codes for CASSLDRGQPQHF.

The chain couples TRBV5-1 to TRBJ1-1; no firm D call. Germline loops: CDR1 SGHRS, CDR2 YFSETQ. The V gene lost 4 bases and the J gene lost 0 bases, with 13 bases spanning the gap. The CDR3 length is 15 residues. The CDR3 nucleotides read TGCGCCAGCAGCAGTTTTACAGTCATGAACACTGAAGCTTTCTTT. Protein product: CASSSFTVMNTEAFF.

This chain joins TRBV6-4 and TRBJ2-1; 11 positions match TRBD1. In germline, CDR1 is MRHNA, CDR2 SNTAGT. After removal of 5 bases from V and 4 bases from J, the junction contained 7 bases not matched to a gene. The CDR3 sequence is 16 residues long. Here the CDR3 DNA reads TGTGCCAGCAGTCGAGCTGGGACAGGGGGATACAATGAGCAGTTCTTC. It encodes CASSRAGTGGYNEQFF.

This rearrangement joins TRBV6-5 to TRBJ1-5; 9 bases align to TRBD1. The CDR3 consists of 14 residues. The junction had 5 bases not matched to a gene; V was cut back by 5 bases and J by 6 bases. The germline gives CDR1 MNHEY, CDR2 SVGAGI. CDR3 amino acids: CASSPTGGTQPQHF. CDR3 nucleotide sequence: TGTGCCAGCAGTCCGACAGGGGGTACTCAGCCCCAGCATTTT.

The rearrangement joins TRBV2 to TRBJ2-3; 11 nucleotides align to TRBD2. The CDR3 is made up of 16 amino acids. With 1 base clipped from V and 3 bases from J, the junction kept 3 bases outside the gene matches. Germline loops: CDR1 SNHLY, CDR2 FYNNEI. The CDR3 nucleotides read TGTGCCAGCAGTGAAGAGCTAGCGGGGGGAACAGATACGCAGTATTTT. Its translation is CASSEELAGGTDTQYF.

The gene calls are TRBV4-2 and TRBJ2-7; perhaps TRBD2 as D (7 bases). Trimming took 0 bases from V and 3 from J, leaving 12 bases between them. CDR3 length: 15 residues. The V gene's germline CDR1 is LGHNA and CDR2 YNFKEQ. CDR3 coding DNA: TGTGCCAGCAGCCAAGATTCGCGGGGGCACTACGAGCAGTACTTC. Translation gives CASSQDSRGHYEQYF.

This clone was counted only a few times. An end of the junction differs from the germline gene, which may be a read error. The rearrangement uses TRBV5-6 and TRBJ1-6; 8 nucleotides agree with TRBD1. Germline V CDR1 and CDR2: SGHDT, YYEEEE. The CDR3 is 11 amino acids. CDR3 in amino acids: CASSLVGQAAF. CDR3 nucleotides: TGTGCCAGCAGCTTGGTGGGACAGGCCGCATTT.

The V and J genes are TRBV2 and TRBJ2-3; TRBD1 aligns across 9 bases. Per the germline V gene, CDR1 is SNHLY and CDR2 is FYNNEI. The CDR3 covers 15 residues. V lost 5 bases, J lost 3 bases, and 6 bases stayed unmatched. CDR3 sequence (DNA): TGTGCCAGCAGTATGACAGGGGGAATTACAGATACGCAGTATTTT. Its protein is CASSMTGGITDTQYF.

Regarding this clone: The junction departs from the called germline gene at one end, perhaps through a read error. Other DNA sequences in this sample translate to the same CDR3. V and J are TRBV27 and TRBJ1-1; 8 bases map to TRBD1. Germline CDR1 reads MNHEY; CDR2 reads SMNVEV (reference sequence). The CDR3 spans 17 residues. Written as DNA, the CDR3 is TGTGCCAGCAGGACGGACAGGGAGGGAAGCTGGAACACTGAAGCCTTCTTT. This translates into CASRTDREGSWNTEAFF.

The rearrangement links TRBV28 to TRBJ2-3; D is perhaps TRBD2 (5 bases). Looked up from germline, CDR1 is MDHEN and CDR2 is SYDVKM. Trimming took 2 bases from V and 8 from J, leaving 8 bases between them. The CDR3 has 12 residues. In DNA, the CDR3 is TGTGCCAGCAGTTTAACTGGAGGTACGCAGTATTTT. Translating gives CASSLTGGTQYF.

The gene calls are TRBV5-1 and TRBJ2-5; TRBD2 matches 7 bases. The J call may be incorrect, as the DNA end agrees better with TRBJ2-7. Germline lookup yields CDR1 SGHRS and CDR2 YFSETQ. This CDR3 has 14 residues. CDR3 loop: CASSRAGDLYEQYF. The CDR3 coding sequence is TGCGCCAGCAGTCGGGCGGGGGACCTCTACGAGCAGTACTTC.

The gene calls are TRBV7-2 and TRBJ1-2; D is ambiguous. There are 13 residues in the CDR3. Looked up from germline, CDR1 is SGHTA and CDR2 is FQGNSA. Trimming took 5 bases from V and 2 from J, leaving 9 bases between them. CDR3 region: CASSQTLNYGYTF. Written as DNA, the CDR3 is TGTGCCAGCAGCCAGACTCTAAACTATGGCTACACCTTC. The full variable domain, rest sourced from reference TRBV7-2 and TRBJ1-2, is GAGVSQSPSNKVTEKGKDVELRCDPISGHTALYWYRQSLGQGLEFLIYFQGNSAPDKSGLPSDRFSAERTGGSVSTLTIQRTQQEDSAVYLCASSQTLNYGYTFGSGTRLTVV.

The V gene is TRBV4-2, the J gene TRBJ1-4; 8 nucleotides align to TRBD1. This CDR3 has 16 amino acids. The V gene end was trimmed by 4 bases and the J gene end by 3 bases; junction bases not matched to a gene: 7. Germline assignment: CDR1 LGHNA and CDR2 YNFKEQ. The CDR3 loop reads CASSRELDRANEKLFF. The CDR3 DNA sequence: TGTGCCAGCAGCCGAGAATTGGACAGGGCTAATGAAAAACTGTTTTTT.

The J gene is TRBJ1-1, the V gene TRBV7-6; D is ambiguous. CDR1 SGHVS and CDR2 FNYEAQ come from the germline V gene. The CDR3 consists of 13 residues. V was cut by 3 bases and J by 0 bases, with 5 bases left in between. CDR3 amino acids: CASSLVVNTEAFF. The CDR3 coding sequence is TGTGCCAGCAGCTTGGTAGTGAACACTGAAGCTTTCTTT. The whole variable domain, filled in from reference TRBV7-6 and TRBJ1-1, reads GAGVSQSPRYKVTKRGQDVALRCDPISGHVSLYWYRQALGQGPEFLTYFNYEAQQDKSGLPNDRFSAERPEGSISTLTIQRTEQRDSAMYRCASSLVVNTEAFFGQGTRLTVV.

This chain links TRBV28 with TRBJ2-7, with a tentative D call TRBD1 (5 bases). CDR3 length: 14 residues. V was shortened by 7 bases and J by 0 bases, with 13 bases between the two germline ends. Germline V gives CDR1 MDHEN, CDR2 SYDVKM. Written as DNA, the CDR3 is TGTGCCAGCAAAGGGGCCCTCTACTCCTACGAGCAGTACTTC. It specifies CASKGALYSYEQYF.

Only a few counts were recorded for this clone. The V call is TRBV5-1, the J call TRBJ2-1, with 13 nucleotides matching TRBD2. The length of the CDR3 is 16 residues. The V gene end was trimmed by 4 bases and the J gene end by 9 bases; junction bases not matched to a gene: 10. Germline lookup yields CDR1 SGHRS and CDR2 YFSETQ. The CDR3 bases are TGCGCCAGCAGCCCGAGAACTAGCGGGGGGGCGTCTGAGCAGTTCTTC. Its protein product is CASSPRTSGGASEQFF.

This clone was seen a few times. This chain connects TRBV19 to TRBJ1-4; D is ambiguous. This CDR3 is 12 amino acids long. V lost 9 bases to trimming and J lost 6 bases, with 11 bases between them. Germline CDR1 LNHDA, CDR2 SQIVND (reference sequence). In nucleotides, the CDR3 is TGTGCCAGCATGAGAGTGGATGAAAAACTGTTTTTT. Translated, it gives CASMRVDEKLFF.

This rearrangement joins TRBV29-1 to TRBJ2-3; D perhaps matches TRBD2 (5 bases). Germline CDR1 and CDR2: SQVTM and ANQGSEA. V lost 6 bases, J lost 4 bases, and 14 bases lay in between. The CDR3 is made up of 13 amino acids. Written as DNA, the CDR3 is TGCAGCGTCTCCCGGGAACTAGCAGATACGCAGTATTTT. It is translated as CSVSRELADTQYF.

This clone was recorded only once. The rearrangement joins TRBV29-1 to TRBJ2-1; 8 positions match TRBD2. CDR1 is SQVTM and CDR2 is ANQGSEA in the germline V gene. This CDR3 has 14 amino acids. The V and J ends lost 6 bases and 2 bases, in that order; junction bases with no gene match: 6. The CDR3 loop reads CSVERELTYNEQFF. The CDR3 DNA is TGCAGCGTGGAGCGGGAGCTCACCTACAATGAGCAGTTCTTC.

The chain couples TRBV14 to TRBJ2-7; a possible D gene is TRBD2 (6 bases). The length of the CDR3 is 12 residues. The V end lost 3 bases, the J end lost 5 bases, and 8 bases lay between the germline ends. The germline V gene has CDR1 SGHDN and CDR2 FVKESK. CDR3: CASSHTGDEQYF. In DNA, the CDR3 is TGTGCCAGCAGCCATACGGGGGACGAGCAGTACTTC.

This chain joins TRBV27 and TRBJ2-5; maybe TRBD2 (6 bases). Germline loops: CDR1 MNHEY, CDR2 SMNVEV (reference sequence). CDR3 length equals 13 residues. V was cut by 6 bases and J by 6 bases, with 14 bases left in between. CDR3 bases: TGTGCCAGCAGCGTTACGGGGGTGCAGACCCAGTACTTC. Translating gives CASSVTGVQTQYF.